This entry concerns a single T cell receptor beta chain. The sample comes from a study of Ad26.COV2.S vaccination and SARS-CoV-2 variants. CDR1 is SEHNR and CDR2 is FQNEAQ in the germline V gene (reference sequence). The CDR3 loop spans 16 amino acids. The V gene lost 6 bases and the J gene lost 0 bases, with 15 bases spanning the gap. Repertoires were generated with immunoSEQ multiplex PCR, while TCRdb's copy carries only in-frame clones and drops some. The sample includes 150,000 to 200,000 clones, 70% to 90% of them seen just once. The sequence derives from a human donor who had recovered from COVID-19. V usage is TRBV7-9 and J usage is TRBJ2-1; D not certain. The source material was peripheral blood, sampled after recovery from COVID-19. Here the CDR3 DNA reads TGTGCCAGCAGTCCCCGACTGATAAGCTCCTACAATGAGCAGTTCTTC. It specifies CASSPRLISSYNEQFF.